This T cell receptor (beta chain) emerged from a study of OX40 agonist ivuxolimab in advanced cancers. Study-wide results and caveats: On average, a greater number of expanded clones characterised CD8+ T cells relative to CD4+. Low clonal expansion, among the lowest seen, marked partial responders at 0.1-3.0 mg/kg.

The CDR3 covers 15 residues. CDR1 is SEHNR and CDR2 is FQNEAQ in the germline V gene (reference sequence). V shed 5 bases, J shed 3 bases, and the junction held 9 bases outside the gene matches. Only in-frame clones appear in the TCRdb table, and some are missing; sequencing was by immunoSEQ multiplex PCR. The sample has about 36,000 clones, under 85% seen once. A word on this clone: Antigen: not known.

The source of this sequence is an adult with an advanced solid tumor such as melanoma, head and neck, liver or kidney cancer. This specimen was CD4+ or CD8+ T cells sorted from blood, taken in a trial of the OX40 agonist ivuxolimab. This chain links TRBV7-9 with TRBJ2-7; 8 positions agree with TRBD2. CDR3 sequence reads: CASSPRGGSIYEQYF. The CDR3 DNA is TGTGCCAGCAGCCCACGGGGGGGGTCCATCTACGAGCAGTACTTC.